The 22 T cell receptor beta chains below come from one sample, sequenced in a study of blood T cell repertoires in COVID-19. Only in-frame clones appear in the TCRdb table, and some are missing; sequencing was by immunoSEQ multiplex PCR. This sample has 250,000 to 300,000 clones, with roughly 88% found just once. The sequenced material came from PBMCs or T cells enriched from blood (not recorded which). The origin of the receptors is a woman aged 45-65 years who had recovered from COVID-19.

The chain carries TRBV19 and TRBJ2-7, with 7 bases fitting TRBD1. CDR1 and CDR2 from the germline V gene are LNHDA and SQIVND (reference sequence). After removal of 5 bases from V and 7 bases from J, the junction contained 11 bases not matched to a gene. The CDR3 totals 14 residues. CDR3 protein: CASSVDRANGEQYF. The DNA for the CDR3 is TGTGCCAGTAGTGTCGACAGGGCTAACGGTGAGCAGTACTTC.

The rearrangement joins TRBV7-9 to TRBJ2-1; D may be TRBD2 (6 bases). This CDR3 is 15 amino acids long. Looked up from germline, CDR1 is SEHNR and CDR2 is FQNEAQ (reference sequence). Trimming left V 7 bases short and J 3 bases short, with 16 bases between. The CDR3 bases are TGTGCCAGCACCCTGGGGCTAGCGAGCTACAATGAGCAGTTCTTC. This codes for CASTLGLASYNEQFF.

V gene TRBV4-1 combines with J gene TRBJ2-3; a weak D match, TRBD2 (6 bases). Germline CDR1 MGHRA, CDR2 YSYEKL. V shed 3 bases and J shed 0 bases, with 13 bases lying between them. CDR3 length equals 16 residues. CDR3 in DNA: TGCGCCAGCAGCCAGGGTGGGGGGATGAGCACAGATACGCAGTATTTT. Its translation is CASSQGGGMSTDTQYF.

The chain is built from TRBV18 and TRBJ2-1; weak D call: TRBD1 (6 bases). The CDR3 is made up of 15 amino acids. Germline CDR1 is KGHSH and CDR2 is LQKENI. V lost 5 bases and J lost 3, with 14 bases in between. The CDR3 loop is CASSVPVDSYNEQFF. In DNA, the CDR3 is TGTGCCAGCTCAGTCCCGGTGGACAGCTACAATGAGCAGTTCTTC.

The gene calls are TRBV21-1 and TRBJ1-3. TRBV21-1 corresponds to a pseudogene. The CDR3 loop spans 19 amino acids. The CDR3 nucleotides are TGTGCCAGCAGCAAAACCCCCTATAGGCCGGGGGGCTCTGGAAACACCATATATTTT. Protein sequence: CASSKTPYRPGGSGNTIYF.

V and J are TRBV6-5 and TRBJ1-5; 8 bases align to TRBD1. Germline V gene lookup returns CDR1 MNHEY and CDR2 SVGAGI. V dropped 6 bases and J dropped 4; count of bases not matched to a gene: 2. The CDR3 sequence is 13 residues long. The CDR3 DNA sequence: TGTGCCAGCAGCTGGACAGGGAATCAGCCCCAGCATTTT. It encodes CASSWTGNQPQHF.

The V gene is TRBV6-5, the J gene TRBJ2-7; 13 nucleotides align to TRBD2. The CDR3 runs to 15 residues. The V gene's germline CDR1 is MNHEY and CDR2 SVGAGI. V trimming: 8 bases; J trimming: 1 base; junction bases outside the gene matches: 5. In DNA form, the CDR3 reads TGTGCCAGCCACACTAGCGGGAGGGGATCCTACGAGCAGTACTTC. Residues: CASHTSGRGSYEQYF.

The chain joins TRBV5-1 to TRBJ1-2; TRBD1 aligns across 8 bases. V was pared by 3 bases and J by 5 bases, with 9 bases of the junction left unmatched. This CDR3 contains 15 residues. Germline assignment: CDR1 SGHRS and CDR2 YFSETQ. Written as DNA, the CDR3 is TGCGCCAGCAGCTCACCGGGACAGGACCGATATGGCTACACCTTC. It translates to CASSSPGQDRYGYTF.

About this clone: Sequence at one end of the junction differs from germline and may be a read error. The chain combines TRBV7-7 with TRBJ2-6; TRBD1 is a possible D gene (5 bases). CDR1 is SSHAT and CDR2 is FNYEAQ in the germline V gene (reference sequence). This CDR3 region has 14 residues. CDR3 sequence: CASSQGPGANVLTF. DNA for the CDR3: TGTGCTAGCAGCCAGGGTCCCGGGGCCAACGTCCTGACTTTC.

V gene TRBV11-2 combines with J gene TRBJ2-6; TRBD2 matches 10 bases. V shed 5 bases, J shed 4 bases, and the junction held 11 bases outside the gene matches. Germline CDR1 and CDR2: SGHAT and FQNNGV. This CDR3 is 18 amino acids long. The CDR3 spells CASSPNLAGDGGANVLTF. CDR3 bases: TGTGCCAGCAGCCCTAATCTAGCGGGAGATGGAGGGGCCAACGTCCTGACTTTC.

The chain uses TRBV2 and TRBJ2-3, with D perhaps TRBD1 (6 bases). Germline V gene sequence: CDR1 SNHLY, CDR2 FYNNEI. V was clipped by 5 bases and J by 2 bases, with 11 bases between them. CDR3 length: 14 amino acids. This CDR3 is CASSLTGVTDTQYF. DNA of the CDR3: TGTGCCAGCAGTTTGACAGGTGTCACAGATACGCAGTATTTT.

The chain is built from TRBV28 and TRBJ1-1, with D tentatively TRBD1 (6 bases). This CDR3 has 13 amino acids. Germline loops: CDR1 MDHEN, CDR2 SYDVKM. Trimming took 2 bases from V and 6 from J, leaving 10 bases between them. The CDR3 here is CASSLGYRAEAFF. CDR3 coding DNA: TGTGCCAGCAGTTTAGGCTACAGGGCTGAAGCTTTCTTT.

The genes are TRBV7-9 and TRBJ2-1; possibly TRBD2 for D (6 bases). The CDR3 spans 16 residues. Per germline, CDR1 SEHNR and CDR2 FQNEAQ (reference sequence). The V and J ends lost 3 bases and 2 bases respectively, with 14 bases between them. The DNA of the CDR3 is TGTGCCAGCAGCTTCGGGAGCCTCCTCGCCTACAATGAGCAGTTCTTC. This translates into CASSFGSLLAYNEQFF. Supplemented by reference TRBV7-9 and TRBJ2-1, the full variable domain reads DTGVSQNPRHKITKRGQNVTFRCDPISEHNRLYWYRQTLGQGPEFLTYFQNEAQLEKSRLLSDRFSAERPKGSFSTLEIQRTEQGDSAMYLCASSFGSLLAYNEQFFGPGTRLTVL.

The chain is built from TRBV6-5 and TRBJ2-7, with 15 nucleotides matching TRBD2. This CDR3 is built from 14 residues. The V segment lost 10 bases and the J segment 12 bases; nucleotides outside the gene matches: 13. The germline gives CDR1 MNHEY, CDR2 SVGAGI. The CDR3 region is CAIHSGLAGGFWYF. The CDR3 DNA follows: TGTGCCATCCATAGCGGACTAGCGGGAGGGTTTTGGTACTTC.

This chain uses TRBV7-3 with TRBJ2-7, with 14 bases fitting TRBD2. V was pared by 5 bases and J by 3 bases, with 3 bases of the junction left unmatched. The CDR3 has 15 amino acids. Germline CDR1 reads SGHTA; CDR2 reads FQGTGA. The CDR3 DNA reads TGTGCCAGCAGCACGGGGACTAGCGGGGGCTACGAGCAGTACTTC. The encoded protein is CASSTGTSGGYEQYF.

The chain is built from TRBV5-8 and TRBJ1-5, with 7 bases lining up with TRBD1. CDR3 size: 15 residues. V lost 4 bases and J lost 7; bases outside the gene matches: 11. Germline V lookup: CDR1 SGHTS, CDR2 YDEGEE. DNA for the CDR3: TGTGCCAGCAGCCGGGGAACAGGGGCGAGGCAGCCCCAGCATTTT. Its protein product is CASSRGTGARQPQHF.

This clone has a handful of counts. The V gene is TRBV7-2, the J gene TRBJ2-1; 10 nucleotides align to TRBD1. This CDR3 has 15 amino acids. After removal of 1 base from V and 7 bases from J, the junction contained 4 bases not matched to a gene. Germline V gene sequence: CDR1 SGHTA, CDR2 FQGNSA. Here the CDR3 DNA reads TGTGCCAGCAGCTTAGGGGGACAGGGGATAAATGAGCAGTTCTTC. It codes for CASSLGGQGINEQFF.

The chain links TRBV5-4 to TRBJ2-5; unclear D gene. Germline values: CDR1 SGHNT, CDR2 YYREEE (reference sequence). This CDR3 has 12 amino acids. Trimming stripped 0 bases from V and 6 bases from J, with 6 bases between. CDR3 DNA sequence: TGTGCCAGCAGCTTGGCCGAGAAGACCCAGTACTTC. It is translated as CASSLAEKTQYF.

The chain has TRBV7-3 and TRBJ2-3, with D possibly matching TRBD2 (5 bases). CDR1 and CDR2 from the germline V gene are SGHTA and FQGTGA. Deletions cut 6 bases from V and 0 bases from J, with 13 bases between. This CDR3 region has 15 residues. CDR3 protein: CASSSPGSSTDTQYF. CDR3 DNA: TGTGCCAGCAGTTCACCGGGATCTAGCACAGATACGCAGTATTTT.

The V and J genes are TRBV30 and TRBJ2-2; 7 nucleotides match TRBD2. V lost 0 bases, J lost 4 bases, and 5 bases stayed unmatched. The CDR3 is 15 amino acids. The germline V gene has CDR1 GTSNPN and CDR2 SVGIG (reference sequence). The CDR3 reads CAWSVRAGSTGELFF. The CDR3 DNA follows: TGTGCCTGGAGTGTACGAGCGGGAAGCACCGGGGAGCTGTTTTTT.

The genes are TRBV5-4 and TRBJ2-7; 8 positions match TRBD2. J lost 5 bases, V lost 2 bases, and 12 bases had no gene match. CDR3 length equals 16 residues. In germline, CDR1 is SGHNT, CDR2 YYREEE (reference sequence). The CDR3 nucleotides are TGTGCCAGCAGCTTCGAGAGAGGACTAGCAATGGACGAGCAGTACTTC. Its protein product is CASSFERGLAMDEQYF. The full variable domain, with the rest looked up from reference TRBV5-4 and TRBJ2-7, is ETGVTQSPTHLIKTRGQQVTLRCSSQSGHNTVSWYQQALGQGPQFIFQYYREEENGRGNFPPRFSGLQFPNYSSELNVNALELDDSALYLCASSFERGLAMDEQYFGPGTRLTVT.

The J gene is TRBJ1-1, the V gene TRBV19; possible D gene TRBD1, 5 bases. This CDR3 comprises 13 residues. V lost 5 bases, J lost 3 bases, and 10 bases lay in between. From germline, CDR1 is LNHDA and CDR2 SQIVND (reference sequence). CDR3 in amino acids: CASSLKQDTEAFF. The CDR3, as DNA: TGTGCCAGTAGTCTGAAACAGGACACTGAAGCTTTCTTT.